Listed here are 15 T cell receptor beta chains from one sample, sequenced in a study of T cells in Graves' hyperthyroidism and ophthalmopathy (dated by TCRdb to the late 2010s). Libraries were prepared through multiplex PCR. Sequenced on an Illumina HiSeq 2000. TCR beta CDR3 regions were amplified from RNA transcripts. A first-round RT-PCR of the TCR CDR3 used the HTBI primer set with the Qiagen OneStep RT-PCR kit. Starting from the raw public reads, TCRdb applied fastp trimming at Q25, assembled clones with MiXCR and retained in-frame beta chains. Rows with a matching CDR3 protein are joined into one entry that keeps the most common DNA and genes. The sample data list about 180,000 distinct CDR3 sequences, and about 9.4% of these were observed just once. The ten largest clones represent about 20% of the sample. Sequenced material: blood. Receptors originate from a woman aged 18-30 years with Graves' hyperthyroidism that later progressed to Graves' ophthalmopathy.

This chain links TRBV5-4 with TRBJ1-1; no clear D. The V gene lost 0 bases and the J gene lost 1 base, with 10 bases spanning the gap. This CDR3 contains 15 residues. The germline V gene has CDR1 SGHNT and CDR2 YYREEE (reference sequence). CDR3 region: CASSLVGSENTEAFF. The CDR3, as DNA: TGTGCCAGCAGCTTGGTAGGCAGTGAGAACACTGAAGCTTTCTTT.

This clonotype has only a few counts. The V gene is TRBV7-6, the J gene TRBJ1-1, with 7 bases fitting TRBD1. From germline, CDR1 is SGHVS and CDR2 FNYEAQ. CDR3 size: 18 residues. V lost 1 base to trimming and J lost 0 bases; unmatched junction nucleotides: 11. The CDR3 here is CASSLGRAGGNMNTEAFF. In DNA form, the CDR3 reads TGTGCCAGCAGCTTAGGGAGGGCAGGGGGTAATATGAACACTGAAGCTTTCTTT. Using reference TRBV7-6 and TRBJ1-1 for the parts outside the CDR3, the full variable domain is GAGVSQSPRYKVTKRGQDVALRCDPISGHVSLYWYRQALGQGPEFLTYFNYEAQQDKSGLPNDRFSAERPEGSISTLTIQRTEQRDSAMYRCASSLGRAGGNMNTEAFFGQGTRLTVV.

This clonotype was detected many times. V usage is TRBV28 and J usage is TRBJ1-1, with D unresolved. There are 14 residues in the CDR3. In germline, CDR1 is MDHEN, CDR2 SYDVKM. V was shortened by 3 bases and J by 4 bases, with 12 bases between the two germline ends. The CDR3 loop reads CASSFRRHTTEAFF. The CDR3 region has the DNA TGTGCCAGCAGTTTCCGACGACACACCACTGAAGCTTTCTTT.

The chain carries TRBV6-2 or TRBV6-3 and TRBJ2-5; TRBD1 is a possible D gene (6 bases). Germline lookup yields CDR1 MNHEY and CDR2 SVGEGT. The CDR3 spans 15 residues. The V end was cut by 5 bases, the J end by 0 bases, with 13 bases between. The CDR3 spells CASSNREWYQETQYF. As DNA, the CDR3 is TGTGCCAGCAGTAACAGGGAGTGGTACCAAGAGACCCAGTACTTC.

This clonotype was detected many times. The J gene is TRBJ2-2, the V gene TRBV7-2; 14 bases agree with TRBD2. The CDR3 is 15 amino acids. After removal of 3 bases from V and 9 bases from J, the junction contained 3 bases not matched to a gene. Germline CDR1 reads SGHTA; CDR2 reads FQGNSA. The CDR3 region has the DNA TGTGCCAGCAGCTTGGGGACTAGCGGGAGAAGGGAGCTGTTTTTT. As protein: CASSLGTSGRRELFF. Combining the CDR3 with reference TRBV7-2 and TRBJ2-2 gives the whole variable domain GAGVSQSPSNKVTEKGKDVELRCDPISGHTALYWYRQSLGQGLEFLIYFQGNSAPDKSGLPSDRFSAERTGGSVSTLTIQRTQQEDSAVYLCASSLGTSGRRELFFGEGSRLTVL.

This clonotype was recorded many times. This sequence joins TRBV12-3 or TRBV12-4 and TRBJ1-1; D remains ambiguous. The CDR3 contains 12 residues. V gave up 7 bases and J gave up 3 bases, with 9 bases separating them. In nucleotides, the CDR3 is TGTGCCAGCACAACGGGCGACACTGAAGCTTTCTTT. Its protein product is CASTTGDTEAFF.

Note on this clonotype: Compared with germline, one end of the junction differs, possibly owing to a read error. The rearrangement joins TRBV18 to TRBJ2-7, with unresolved D. From germline, CDR1 is KGHSH and CDR2 LQKENI. CDR3 size: 13 residues. CDR3 coding DNA: TGTGCCAGCACCCGACAAAGCTCCCACGAGCAGTACTTC. This codes for CASTRQSSHEQYF.

A few counts support this clonotype. The V gene is TRBV18, the J gene TRBJ1-2; 9 bases match TRBD1. Trimming at V came to 4 bases and at J to 6 bases, leaving 12 bases not matched to a gene. This CDR3 region has 16 residues. Germline-derived CDR1 and CDR2 are KGHSH and LQKENI. The CDR3 here is CASSHQGQGGSNGYTF. CDR3 DNA: TGTGCCAGCTCACATCAGGGACAGGGAGGTTCGAATGGCTACACCTTC.

On this clonotype: Possible read error: a much larger clone is one base away. V usage is TRBV3-1 and J usage is TRBJ1-3; D not resolved. The CDR3 runs 14 residues. CDR1 is LGHDT, CDR2 YNNKEL, per germline (reference sequence). The CDR3 here is CASSQGLSGNIIYF. The CDR3 coding sequence is TGTGCCAGCAGCCAAGGGTTATCTGGAAACATCATATATTTT. Using reference TRBV3-1 and TRBJ1-3 for the parts outside the CDR3, the full variable domain is DTAVSQTPKYLVTQMGNDKSIKCEQNLGHDTMYWYKQDSKKFLKIMFSYNNKELIINETVPNRFSPKSPDKAHLNLHINSLELGDSAVYFCASSQGLSGNIIYFGEGSWLTVV.

This clonotype was counted at least ten times. The V gene is TRBV20-1, the J gene TRBJ1-5; D unresolved. The CDR3 extends over 15 amino acids. Trimming took 1 base from V and 0 from J, leaving 10 bases between them. CDR1 and CDR2 from the germline V gene are DFQATT and SNEGSKA (reference sequence). The CDR3 DNA reads as TGCAGTGCTAGAGGGGCAGTATATAGCAATCAGCCCCAGCATTTT. Translated, it gives CSARGAVYSNQPQHF.

This clonotype was observed many times. The V gene is TRBV3-1, the J gene TRBJ2-5; D is ambiguous. This CDR3 is 14 amino acids long. Per germline, CDR1 LGHDT and CDR2 YNNKEL (reference sequence). V was cut by 2 bases and J by 5 bases, with 12 bases left in between. For the CDR3, the DNA is TGTGCCAGCAGCCAATACCCATTTTGGGAGACCCAGTACTTC. Translating gives CASSQYPFWETQYF.

This clonotype was observed a few times. The chain carries TRBV10-1 and TRBJ1-1; D gene unclear. The CDR3 length is 12 residues. The V gene lost 3 bases and the J gene lost 3 bases, with 5 bases spanning the gap. Germline CDR1 reads WNHNN; CDR2 reads SYGVQD (reference sequence). CDR3 amino acids: CASSDLYTEAFF. The CDR3 nucleotides are TGCGCCAGCAGTGACCTTTACACTGAAGCTTTCTTT.

A note on this clonotype: This may come from a read error, since a much larger clone is one base off. V gene TRBV2 combines with J gene TRBJ1-2; TRBD1 matches 9 bases. Germline-derived CDR1 and CDR2 are SNHLY and FYNNEI. After removal of 6 bases from V and 3 bases from J, the junction contained 5 bases not matched to a gene. The CDR3 is 14 amino acids. The CDR3 loop is CASSRDRADYGYTF. CDR3 DNA sequence: TGTGCCAGCAGCCGGGACAGGGCTGACTATGGCTACACCTTC.

V and J are TRBV20-1 and TRBJ1-5; a weak D match, TRBD1 (5 bases). The CDR3 extends over 15 amino acids. The germline V gene has CDR1 DFQATT and CDR2 SNEGSKA (reference sequence). V dropped 0 bases and J dropped 6 bases, with 15 bases sitting between them. For the CDR3, the DNA is TGCAGTGCTAGAGATCCGGGGGGTGGCAGTCAGCCCCAGCATTTT. Amino acids: CSARDPGGGSQPQHF.

This clonotype came up many times. The chain is built from TRBV7-2 and TRBJ2-1, with 13 bases aligning to TRBD2. After removal of 5 bases from V and 15 bases from J, the junction contained 7 bases not matched to a gene. Germline V lookup: CDR1 SGHTA, CDR2 FQGNSA. The CDR3 covers 13 residues. Here the CDR3 DNA reads TGTGCCAGCAGCGGGCAGACTAGCGGGAGGCCGTTCTTC. This translates into CASSGQTSGRPFF.